This is a list of T cell receptor beta chains from one sample in a study of CD8 T cells in Susac syndrome. TCRdb itself ran the immunoSEQ multiplex PCR reads through MiXCR, one entry per CDR3 protein. The sample yields some 300,000 distinct CDR3 sequences, 80% to 90% seen once. The specimen sequenced was CD8+ T cells from PBMCs. The receptors derive from a human donor with multiple sclerosis. The CDR3 runs from the conserved cysteine through the conserved F or W. D genes are given only for firm matches. Not every row has a clone size; where given, it reads once, few, many or a size class.

d_call j_call clone_size v_call cdr3_nt cdr3_aa
TRBD2 TRBJ2-7 few TRBV27 TGTGCCAGCAGTTTAGGGGGAGGGCCGGGGGAGCAGTACTTC CASSLGGGPGEQYF
TRBD1 TRBJ2-7 NA TRBV28 TGTGCCAGCAGTTTTCGGACAGGCTCCAGGGAGCAGTACTTC CASSFRTGSREQYF
NA TRBJ1-2 NA TRBV28 TGTGCCAGCAGTTTGAGCGGGAGCTATGGCTACACCTTC CASSLSGSYGYTF
NA TRBJ1-2 NA TRBV19 TGTGCCAGTAGACACCAGGGAGGGCGATATGGCTACACCTTC CASRHQGGRYGYTF
NA TRBJ1-1 NA TRBV9 TGTGCCAGCAGCGGCGGGGGGGGAACTGAAGCTTTCTTT CASSGGGGTEAFF
NA TRBJ1-1 NA TRBV29-1 TGCAGCGTACCTCTCGGGGGTACTGAAGCTTTCTTT CSVPLGGTEAFF
NA TRBJ2-1 NA TRBV13 TGTGCCAGCAGCGTGGACCGAGAGGATGAGCAGTTCTTC CASSVDREDEQFF
NA TRBJ2-7 NA TRBV27 TGTGCCAGCAACTTCTACGAGCAGTACTTC CASNFYEQYF
TRBD2 TRBJ2-1 NA TRBV6-1 TGTGCCACACTAGCGGACGAGGGTGAGCAGTTCTTC CATLADEGEQFF
TRBD1 TRBJ2-6 NA TRBV14 TGTGCCAGCAGTCCTACCGGGACAGCGCCTTCTGGGGCCAACGTCCTGACTTTC CASSPTGTAPSGANVLTF
TRBD1 TRBJ2-3 NA TRBV30 TGTGCCTTTGAGGGGGCAAGGGCAGATACGCAGTATTTT CAFEGARADTQYF
NA TRBJ2-7 once TRBV10-3 TGTGCCATCTCGCCCGGGAGCCGAACCTACGAGCAGTACTTC CAISPGSRTYEQYF
NA TRBJ1-5 few TRBV12-3/TRBV12-4 TGTGCCAGCAGTTTTAGGAATCAGCCCCAGCATTTT CASSFRNQPQHF
TRBD2 TRBJ2-7 NA TRBV7-9 TGTGCCAGCAGCGGCGGGACTAGCGGGCGTACCTACGAGCAGTACTTC CASSGGTSGRTYEQYF
NA TRBJ2-3 NA TRBV5-6 TGTGCCAGCAGCTTGGCCCTCGACGGGACAGATACGCAGTATTTT CASSLALDGTDTQYF
NA TRBJ1-1 NA TRBV6-5 TGTGCCAGCAGTTACTTAAGTTTGGGGAGTGAAGCTTTCTTT CASSYLSLGSEAFF
TRBD2 TRBJ2-3 NA TRBV7-9 TGTGCCAGCAGCCCAGCGGGAGGGCCGGATACGCAGTATTTT CASSPAGGPDTQYF
NA TRBJ1-3 NA TRBV15 TGTGCCACCAGCAGTTACCGGGGAAACACCATATATTTT CATSSYRGNTIYF
NA TRBJ1-5 NA TRBV11-2 TGTGCCAGCAGCTTAGATCGCCAGGGCGATCAGCCCCAGCATTTT CASSLDRQGDQPQHF
NA TRBJ2-7 NA TRBV5-1 TGCGCCAGCAGCCCGGACAGAGGCTTCTACGAGCAGTACTTC CASSPDRGFYEQYF
TRBD2 TRBJ2-3 NA TRBV7-8 TGTGCCAGCAGCTGGGGACTAGCGGGAGGTAGAAGAGCAGATACGCAGTATTTT CASSWGLAGGRRADTQYF
TRBD2 TRBJ2-5 NA TRBV28 TGTGCCAGCAGTTCCCTACTTCAGCGGGGGTACCAAGAGACCCAGTACTTC CASSSLLQRGYQETQYF
NA TRBJ1-1 NA TRBV7-4 TGTGCCAGCAGCAGGAGCCCGAACACTGAAGCTTTCTTT CASSRSPNTEAFF
NA TRBJ2-7 NA TRBV3-1 TGTGCCAGCAGCCAAGGCCGACTGTATTTGGACTACGAGCAGTACTTC CASSQGRLYLDYEQYF
NA TRBJ1-1 NA TRBV4-1 TGCGCCAGCAGCCAGAACTCAAGAAACACTGAAGCTTTCTTT CASSQNSRNTEAFF
TRBD2 TRBJ2-1 NA TRBV27 TGTGCCAGCAGTTTATCAGGGGAGGGCCTGCTTGCGCAGTTCTTC CASSLSGEGLLAQFF
TRBD2 TRBJ2-3 once TRBV9 TGTGCCAGCAGCCTCGGACTAGCTACCACAGATACGCAGTATTTT CASSLGLATTDTQYF
NA TRBJ2-2 NA TRBV11-2 TGTGCCAGCAGCGAAAGCGGCTGGGACACCGGGGAGCTGTTTTTT CASSESGWDTGELFF
TRBD2 TRBJ2-1 NA TRBV12-3/TRBV12-4 TGTGCCAGCACCCGGGGGGATCCCTACAATGAGCAGTTCTTC CASTRGDPYNEQFF
TRBD1 TRBJ2-7 NA TRBV7-9 TGTGCCAGCAGCTCCGGACAGGATACATACGAGCAGTACTTC CASSSGQDTYEQYF
NA TRBJ2-6 once TRBV19 TGTGCCACCCGTGGCAGGGACCCCTCTGGGGCCAACGTCCTGACTTTC CATRGRDPSGANVLTF
NA TRBJ2-5 NA TRBV11-2 TGTGCCAGCAGCTTAGGTGCCGGGGGCAAGCAAGAGACCCAGTACTTC CASSLGAGGKQETQYF
NA TRBJ2-3 NA TRBV9 TGTGCCAGCAGCGTAGGAGTTAGCAGTGCAGATACGCAGTATTTT CASSVGVSSADTQYF
NA TRBJ1-1 NA TRBV6-1 TGTGCCAGCAGATACAACAGGGTCACTGAAGCTTTCTTT CASRYNRVTEAFF
TRBD2 TRBJ2-3 NA TRBV6-5 TGTGCCAGCAGTTACTCTGAGGGACTAGCGGGGATAGATACGCAGTATTTT CASSYSEGLAGIDTQYF
TRBD1 TRBJ2-1 once TRBV7-9 TGTGCCAGCAGCTTTTACAGGGGATGGGACAATGAGCAGTTCTTC CASSFYRGWDNEQFF
TRBD2 TRBJ2-2 NA TRBV10-2 TGCGCCAGCCGGATCCTAGCGGCGAACACCGGGGAGCTGTTTTTT CASRILAANTGELFF
NA TRBJ2-1 NA TRBV27 TGTGCCAGCAGTTTGTCACTTAACAATGAGCAGTTCTTC CASSLSLNNEQFF
TRBD1 TRBJ1-1 NA TRBV2 TGTGCCAGCAAGAGAACAGGGGCTGAAGATTTCTTT CASKRTGAEDFF
TRBD2 TRBJ2-3 NA TRBV7-9 TGTGCCAGCCGCCGAGGGACTAGGGGCACAGATACGCAGTATTTT CASRRGTRGTDTQYF
TRBD1 TRBJ2-7 NA TRBV7-9 TGTGCCAGCAGCTTAATACAGGGGGAATACGAGCAGTACTTC CASSLIQGEYEQYF
TRBD1 TRBJ2-7 few TRBV6-6 TGTGCCAGCAGTTATTCGACAGGGAGCTCCTACGAGCAGTACTTC CASSYSTGSSYEQYF
NA TRBJ2-7 NA TRBV6-5 TGTGCCAGCAGCCTCAGGGTATCCTACGAGCAGTACTTC CASSLRVSYEQYF
TRBD1 TRBJ1-4 NA TRBV12-3/TRBV12-4 TGTGCCAGCACCGGACAGGTGGGCACTAATGAAAAACTGTTTTTT CASTGQVGTNEKLFF
NA TRBJ2-1 NA TRBV29-1 TGCAGCGTTGACGGCGCGACTCGGAGCTCCTACAATGAGCAGTTCTTC CSVDGATRSSYNEQFF
TRBD2 TRBJ2-7 once TRBV27 TGTGCCAGCAGTTATCAAGGGACTAGCGACTACGAGCAGTACTTC CASSYQGTSDYEQYF
NA TRBJ2-7 NA TRBV6-1 TGTGCCAGCAGTGAATCCCTCTCCTACGAGCAGTACTTC CASSESLSYEQYF
NA TRBJ2-2 few TRBV12-5 TGTGCTAGTGGTTTAGGGCACGGGGAGCTGTTTTTT CASGLGHGELFF
NA TRBJ2-3 NA TRBV25-1 TGTGCCAGCAGTGAAGGACTCGCAGATACGCAGTATTTT CASSEGLADTQYF
NA TRBJ2-3 NA TRBV7-3 TGTGCCAGCAGCTCCCCCTCGGGGGACCACACAGATACGCAGTATTTT CASSSPSGDHTDTQYF